A selection of T cell receptor beta chains follows, all from one sample in a study of OX40 agonist ivuxolimab in advanced cancers. Sequencing was performed with immunoSEQ multiplex PCR; in TCRdb, only in-frame clones are kept and a portion is missing. The table includes roughly 10,000 clones, about 90% detected once. The sequenced sample was CD4+ or CD8+ T cells sorted from blood, obtained in a trial of the OX40 agonist ivuxolimab. The source of these receptors is an adult with an advanced solid tumor such as melanoma, head and neck, liver or kidney cancer. The CDR3 runs from the conserved cysteine through the conserved F or W. A D gene is named only where the DNA matches it firmly. Expanded clones are given a class, and other clones once, few, many or no size at all.

J gene	clone size	D gene	V gene	CDR3 DNA	CDR3 protein
TRBJ2-7	NA	TRBD1	TRBV14	TGTGCCAGCAGCCAAGGTGTAGGGGGCGGGTACGAGCAGTACTTC	CASSQGVGGGYEQYF
TRBJ1-2	NA	NA	TRBV9	TGTGCCAGCAGCGTATATCAGGCACCAAACTATGGCTACACCTTC	CASSVYQAPNYGYTF
TRBJ1-6	NA	TRBD1	TRBV4-1	TGCGCCAGCACCTACCGACAGGGGGCGTATAATTCACCCCTCCACTTT	CASTYRQGAYNSPLHF
TRBJ1-5	NA	NA	TRBV19	TGTGCCAGTAGTATGGGGGGCAGGGGTTTGCATCAGCCCCAGCATTTT	CASSMGGRGLHQPQHF
TRBJ1-2	few	TRBD1	TRBV5-3	TGTGCCAGCAGCTGGACAGGGGACTATGGCTACACCTTC	CASSWTGDYGYTF
TRBJ2-3	few	NA	TRBV7-6	TGTGCCAGCAGCCTTAGCACAGATACGCAGTATTTT	CASSLSTDTQYF
TRBJ2-7	NA	NA	TRBV27	TGTGCCAGCAGTTTAGTCGCGGGGGAGCAGTACTTC	CASSLVAGEQYF
TRBJ2-5	NA	NA	TRBV5-4	TGTGCCAGCAGCCCCCACCAAGAGACCCAGTACTTC	CASSPHQETQYF
TRBJ1-1	NA	TRBD1	TRBV4-1	TGCGCCAGCAGCCAAGGAGGTTGGGGACAGGTGAACACTGAAGCTTTCTTT	CASSQGGWGQVNTEAFF
TRBJ2-3	NA	NA	TRBV2	TGTGCCAGCACCTCACTCCGGGACCCCAATACGCAGTATTTT	CASTSLRDPNTQYF
TRBJ1-2	NA	NA	TRBV2	TGTGCCAGCAGTGGAGAGAACTATGGCTACACCTTC	CASSGENYGYTF
TRBJ2-2	few	NA	TRBV5-4	TGTGCCAGCAGCTTGGCAGGGGACGGGAACGGGGAGCTGTTTTTT	CASSLAGDGNGELFF
TRBJ1-2	NA	NA	TRBV5-6	TGTGCCAGCAGCTTTACAGGGCACTATGGCTACACCTTC	CASSFTGHYGYTF
TRBJ1-4	NA	NA	TRBV27	TGTGCCAGCAGTTTATTTCGTCTCGGGACTAATGAAAAACTGTTTTTT	CASSLFRLGTNEKLFF
TRBJ2-3	NA	NA	TRBV9	TGTGCCAGCAGCGAGGGGGGTGACACGCAGTATTTT	CASSEGGDTQYF
TRBJ2-7	NA	NA	TRBV6-1	TGTGCCAGCAGTGGGCAGGGTGTGGGGGAGCAGTACTTC	CASSGQGVGEQYF
TRBJ2-3	NA	NA	TRBV13	TGTGCCAGCAGTTCGTCGTGGGTGGATACGCAGTATTTT	CASSSSWVDTQYF
TRBJ2-3	NA	NA	TRBV28	TGTGCCAGCAGTTTTTTGCAGGGCACAGATACGCAGTATTTT	CASSFLQGTDTQYF
TRBJ1-1	NA	NA	TRBV19	TGTGCCAGTAGTCCCCGGACTGATCGGGGTGGCACTGAAGCTTTCTTT	CASSPRTDRGGTEAFF
TRBJ2-7	NA	TRBD1	TRBV5-5	TGTGCCAGCAGCTCCGGGACAGGGCCCTACGAGCAGTACTTC	CASSSGTGPYEQYF
TRBJ2-1	NA	NA	TRBV29-1	TGCAGCGCCCTGGGACAAGACTACAATGAGCAGTTCTTC	CSALGQDYNEQFF
TRBJ2-7	NA	NA	TRBV7-7	TGTGCCAGCAGCTCGGACAGCCATCCCTACGAGCAGTACTTC	CASSSDSHPYEQYF
TRBJ2-6	NA	NA	TRBV2	TGTGCCAGCAGGGGGGCCAACGTCCTGACTTTC	CASRGANVLTF
TRBJ1-4	NA	TRBD1	TRBV19	TGTGCCAGTAGCCCGACAGGGTTGAAACTGTTTTTT	CASSPTGLKLFF
TRBJ2-2	NA	NA	TRBV6-6	TGTGCCAGCAGTTATAACACCGGGGAGCTGTTTTTT	CASSYNTGELFF
TRBJ2-3	NA	NA	TRBV29-1	TGCAGCGTTGAAGACCCGCTGGGCACAGATACGCAGTATTTT	CSVEDPLGTDTQYF
TRBJ1-1	once	NA	TRBV5-1	TGCGCCAGCAGCTTGGCCGCGGGGAACACTGAAGCTTTCTTT	CASSLAAGNTEAFF
TRBJ2-5	NA	NA	TRBV7-9	TGTGCCAGCAGCCCCCCGGGGGCAGAGACCCAGTACTTC	CASSPPGAETQYF
TRBJ1-2	NA	NA	TRBV15	TGTGCCACCAGCAGAGATATCGGCGGAGACTATGGCTACACCTTC	CATSRDIGGDYGYTF
TRBJ1-3	NA	TRBD1	TRBV18	TGTGCCAGCTCAGACGGGACAGGAGGCGGAAACACCATATATTTT	CASSDGTGGGNTIYF
TRBJ2-7	NA	NA	TRBV7-2	TGTGCCAGCAGCGCACCTCGTGGGGGGCCCTACGAGCAGTACTTC	CASSAPRGGPYEQYF
TRBJ1-2	NA	TRBD1	TRBV29-1	TGCAGCGTGGGGGGACAGGGGAGAGACTATGGCTACACCTTC	CSVGGQGRDYGYTF
TRBJ2-7	NA	NA	TRBV25-1	TGTGCCAGCAGTAACGGGCGTTACGAGCAGTACTTC	CASSNGRYEQYF
TRBJ1-5	once	NA	TRBV2	TGTGCCAGCAGACCAGACTCGGGCAATCAGCCCCAGCATTTT	CASRPDSGNQPQHF
TRBJ1-1	NA	NA	TRBV6-1	TGTGCCAGCAGTGATTGGGGGTCGAACACTGAAGCTTTCTTT	CASSDWGSNTEAFF
TRBJ2-1	NA	NA	TRBV5-6	TGTGCCAGCAGCTTGTTCGGGGAAAGGGCAAGGGATGAGCAGTTCTTC	CASSLFGERARDEQFF
TRBJ2-3	NA	NA	TRBV11-2	TGTGCCAGCAGCTTCCTTCGAGATACGCAGTATTTT	CASSFLRDTQYF
TRBJ2-1	NA	TRBD2	TRBV5-4	TGTGCCAGCAGCTCCTCCGGGACTAGCGGCTACAATGAGCAGTTCTTC	CASSSSGTSGYNEQFF
TRBJ2-7	NA	TRBD1	TRBV5-6	TGTGCCAGCAGCGTGACAGGGGGCTCCTACGAGCAGTACTTC	CASSVTGGSYEQYF
TRBJ2-7	NA	NA	TRBV4-2	TGTGCCAGCAGCCAAGAATTGGGGTACGAGCAGTACTTC	CASSQELGYEQYF
TRBJ2-3	NA	NA	TRBV27	TGTGCCAGCAGTTTAGTACAGGGAACAGATACGCAGTATTTT	CASSLVQGTDTQYF
TRBJ2-7	few	NA	TRBV28	TGTGCCAGCAGTTTATCTGGGCAGCAGTACTTC	CASSLSGQQYF
TRBJ2-7	NA	TRBD1	TRBV19	TGTGCCAGTAGTATCTCTCGGACAGGGGGGACCGAGCAGTACTTC	CASSISRTGGTEQYF
TRBJ2-3	NA	NA	TRBV2	TGTGCCAGCAGTGAAGTGTGGTCAGATACGCAGTATTTT	CASSEVWSDTQYF
TRBJ1-5	NA	NA	TRBV6-1	TGTGCCAGCATGACAGATAGCAATCAGCCCCAGCATTTT	CASMTDSNQPQHF